Given below is one T cell receptor (beta chain) in context. Its antigen is still unknown. This record belongs to a study of neoadjuvant anti-PD-1 for oral cavity cancer. Blood libraries mostly used roughly 0.5 ug genomic DNA, six replicates each. Assay: immunoSEQ multiplex PCR; the TCRdb copy retains only in-frame clones and omits some. The repertoire holds approximately 74,000 clones, with 84% as singletons. This CDR3 region has 12 residues. J was trimmed by 11 bases and V by 4 bases; bases with no gene match: 5. CDR1 ENHRY and CDR2 SYGVKD come from the germline V gene. Points from the study as a whole: Non-responders to neoadjuvant nivolumab had significantly more clonal PBMC T cells than responders.

Cohort: HPV-negative, locally advanced oral cavity squamous cell carcinoma patients. The TCR was taken from a person between 40 and 85 years old with oral cavity squamous cell carcinoma. The chain combines TRBV10-3 with TRBJ2-1; 7 bases are shared with TRBD1. This specimen was PBMCs, taken before nivolumab (anti-PD-1) treatment. For the CDR3, the DNA is TGTGCCATCAGTGCTGACAGGGCACAGCAGTTCTTC. Its translation is CAISADRAQQFF.